This TCR beta chain was captured by sequencing in a study of cytomegalovirus exposure and HLA in healthy donors. The study, taken as a whole, reports: Indistinguishable V segments such as TRBV6-2 and TRBV6-3 were excluded. Presence/absence analyses took donor sequencing depth as roughly uniform.

The PCR used 60 Vbeta and 13 Jbeta primers. The assay was immunoSEQ multiplex PCR, and TCRdb's table has in-frame clones only and misses some. The sample consists of 150,000 to 200,000 clones, 60% to 85% of them appearing once. This clone was observed a few times. No antigen is known for it. CDR3 length equals 11 residues. The V end lost 3 bases, the J end lost 3 bases, and 5 bases lay between the germline ends. The V gene's germline CDR1 is GTSNPN and CDR2 SVGIG (reference sequence). The sequenced material came from PBMCs. The sequence was collected from a male donor in good health and CMV-seropositive. The chain combines TRBV30 with TRBJ2-5; D not resolved. CDR3 DNA: TGTGCCTGGAGAGCGAAAGAGACCCAGTACTTC. It is translated as CAWRAKETQYF.